The table lists the clone carrying this T cell receptor beta chain with a few counts. Its antigen remains unknown. The entry originates in a study of T-cell memory formation after mild COVID-19. Overall study: Clustering of TCRs was largely donor specific.

The authors produced TCR alpha and TCR beta cDNA libraries with sample barcodes and UMIs by 5'RACE using constant-segment primers. One entry per CDR3 protein results from TCRdb running MiXCR on the 5' RACE reads. The sample records just under 550,000 distinct CDR3 sequences, around 21% being singletons. Study-wide results and limits: For contracting clones, CD4+ ones sat mainly in CM and EM, CD8+ in EMRA.

The germline V gene has CDR1 DFQATT and CDR2 SNEGSKA (reference sequence). V shed 5 bases, J shed 0 bases, and the junction held 11 bases outside the gene matches. The CDR3 covers 17 residues. The clonotype was recovered from an adult woman who had mild COVID-19 (a few samples of this study predate the infection). Cell type and time point are not known. The sequenced material came from PBMCs or a T cell subset sorted from them (not recorded which). The V and J genes are TRBV20-1 and TRBJ2-7; 12 bases map to TRBD2. CDR3 nucleotides: TGCAGTGCTGGCCAACTAGCGGGGGGTAAGATCTCCTACGAGCAGTACTTC. Residues: CSAGQLAGGKISYEQYF.